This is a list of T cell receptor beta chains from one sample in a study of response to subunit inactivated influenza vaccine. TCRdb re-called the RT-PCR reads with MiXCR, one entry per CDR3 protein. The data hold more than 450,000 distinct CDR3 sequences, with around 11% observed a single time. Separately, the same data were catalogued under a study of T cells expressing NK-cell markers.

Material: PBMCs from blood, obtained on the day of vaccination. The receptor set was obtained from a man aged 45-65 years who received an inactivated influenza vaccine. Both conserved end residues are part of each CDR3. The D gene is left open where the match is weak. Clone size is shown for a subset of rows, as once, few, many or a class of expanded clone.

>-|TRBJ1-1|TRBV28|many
TGTGCCAGCAGTACAGGGACTGAAGCTTTCTTT
CASSTGTEAFF
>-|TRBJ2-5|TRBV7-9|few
TGTGCCAGCAGCTTGGGAGTAACTGGCGAGACCCAGTACTTC
CASSLGVTGETQYF
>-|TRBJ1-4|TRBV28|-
TGTGCCAGCAAAAGGCGGAATGAAAAACTGTTTTTT
CASKRRNEKLFF
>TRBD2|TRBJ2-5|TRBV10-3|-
TGTGCCACCTCCCCTAGCGGTGAAGAGACCCAGTACTTC
CATSPSGEETQYF
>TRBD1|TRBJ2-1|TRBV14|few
TGTGCCAGCAGCCCACGAGGGACAGGGACGGATGAGCAGTTCTTC
CASSPRGTGTDEQFF
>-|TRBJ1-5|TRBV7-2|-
TGTGCCAGCAGCTTAGCCGGTATAGGCAATCAGCCCCAGCATTTT
CASSLAGIGNQPQHF
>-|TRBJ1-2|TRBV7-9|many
TGTGCCAGCAGCTCATCAGGGAGCTATGGCTACACCTTC
CASSSSGSYGYTF
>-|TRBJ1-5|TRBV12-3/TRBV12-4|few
TGTGCCAGCAGCCGAGGAGTGGGCAATCAGCCCCAGCATTTT
CASSRGVGNQPQHF
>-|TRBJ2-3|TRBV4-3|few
TGCGCCAGCAGCCAAGAGTGGGGGGGCTTATCTCTCACAGATACGCAGTATTTT
CASSQEWGGLSLTDTQYF
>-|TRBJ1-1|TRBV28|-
TGTGCCAGCAGTTTGGGGTTTTCGAACACTGAAGCTTTCTTT
CASSLGFSNTEAFF
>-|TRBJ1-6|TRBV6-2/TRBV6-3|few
TGTGCCAGCAGACCGGAAGGATGGCAAAATTCACCCCTCCACTTT
CASRPEGWQNSPLHF